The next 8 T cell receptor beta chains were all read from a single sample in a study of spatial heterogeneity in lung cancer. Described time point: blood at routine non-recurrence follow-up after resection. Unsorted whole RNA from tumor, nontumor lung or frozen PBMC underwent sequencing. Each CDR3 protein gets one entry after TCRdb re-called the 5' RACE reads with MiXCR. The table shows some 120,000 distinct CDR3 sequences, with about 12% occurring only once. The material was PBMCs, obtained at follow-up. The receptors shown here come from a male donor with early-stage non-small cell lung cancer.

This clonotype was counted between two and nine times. The CDR3: CSASGQGEYGYNSPLHF. The CDR3 bases are TGCAGTGCTTCCGGACAGGGCGAATATGGCTATAATTCACCCCTCCACTTT. The chain uses TRBV20-1 and TRBJ1-6, with 8 bases that match TRBD1. The trim removed 5 bases at V and 3 bases at J, leaving 12 bases unmatched. From germline, CDR1 is DFQATT and CDR2 SNEGSKA (reference sequence). The CDR3 has 17 amino acids.

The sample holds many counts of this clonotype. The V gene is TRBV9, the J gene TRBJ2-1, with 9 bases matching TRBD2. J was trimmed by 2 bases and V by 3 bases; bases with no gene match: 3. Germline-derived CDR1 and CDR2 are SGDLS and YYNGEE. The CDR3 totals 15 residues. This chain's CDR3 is CASSGSGGPYNEQFF. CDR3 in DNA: TGTGCCAGCAGCGGAAGCGGGGGGCCCTACAATGAGCAGTTCTTC.

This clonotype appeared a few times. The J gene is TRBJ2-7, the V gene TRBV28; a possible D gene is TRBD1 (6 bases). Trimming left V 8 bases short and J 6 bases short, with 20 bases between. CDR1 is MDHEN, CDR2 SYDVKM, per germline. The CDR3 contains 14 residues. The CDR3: CASQSPGQGGEQYF. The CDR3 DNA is TGTGCCAGCCAATCTCCCGGCCAAGGGGGCGAGCAGTACTTC.

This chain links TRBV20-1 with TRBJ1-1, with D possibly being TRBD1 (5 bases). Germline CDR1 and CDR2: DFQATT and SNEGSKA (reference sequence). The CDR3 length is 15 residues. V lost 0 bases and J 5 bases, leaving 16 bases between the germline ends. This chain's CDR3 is CSARDGRGTRTEAFF. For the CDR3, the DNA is TGCAGTGCTAGAGATGGCCGAGGGACTAGGACTGAAGCTTTCTTT.

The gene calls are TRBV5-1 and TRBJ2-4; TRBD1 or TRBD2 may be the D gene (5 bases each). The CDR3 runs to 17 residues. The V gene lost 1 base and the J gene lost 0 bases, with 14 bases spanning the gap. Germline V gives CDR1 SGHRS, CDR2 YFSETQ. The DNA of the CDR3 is TGCGCCAGCAGCTTGTTGGGGCCGGGGTCAGCCAAAAACATTCAGTACTTC. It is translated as CASSLLGPGSAKNIQYF.

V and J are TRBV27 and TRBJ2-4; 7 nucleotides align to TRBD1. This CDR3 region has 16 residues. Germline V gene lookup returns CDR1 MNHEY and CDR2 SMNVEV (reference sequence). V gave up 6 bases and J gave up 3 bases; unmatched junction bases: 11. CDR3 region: CASRNLETGVKNIQYF. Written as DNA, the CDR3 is TGTGCCAGCAGGAATCTAGAAACAGGGGTCAAAAACATTCAGTACTTC.

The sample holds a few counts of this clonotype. CDR3 nucleotides: TGCGCCAGCAGCTTGGCCGGTGGGGCAGCCGAAGCTTTCTTT. This gives the protein CASSLAGGAAEAFF. This chain joins TRBV5-1 and TRBJ1-1, with a weak D call TRBD1 (5 bases). This CDR3 has 14 amino acids. Germline V gene lookup returns CDR1 SGHRS and CDR2 YFSETQ. Trimming took 0 bases from V and 8 from J, leaving 14 bases between them.

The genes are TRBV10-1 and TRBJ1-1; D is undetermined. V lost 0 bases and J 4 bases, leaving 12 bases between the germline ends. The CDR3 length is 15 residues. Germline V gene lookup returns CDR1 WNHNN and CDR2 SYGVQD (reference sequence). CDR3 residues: CASSESSGVSTEAFF. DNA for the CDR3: TGCGCCAGCAGTGAGTCGAGTGGAGTCAGCACTGAAGCTTTCTTT.